Presented here are 28 T cell receptor beta chains from one specimen sequenced in a study of blood T cell repertoires in COVID-19. Libraries were prepared by immunoSEQ multiplex PCR; TCRdb keeps only in-frame clonotypes and omits some of them. The sample lists about 39,000 clones, about 88% occurring once. Sequencing was done on a sample of peripheral blood. The source of these receptors is a human donor in a cohort sampled during active COVID-19.

The V gene is TRBV2, the J gene TRBJ1-2; weak D call: TRBD1 (5 bases). Germline lookup yields CDR1 SNHLY and CDR2 FYNNEI. CDR3 length: 15 residues. Between the trimmed V and J ends, which lost 3 bases and 4 bases, there was a span of 15 bases. CDR3 coding DNA: TGTGCCAGCAGTGAGGAGCAGGGTAGCGGCTATGGCTACACCTTC. Its protein is CASSEEQGSGYGYTF.

This chain connects TRBV5-6 to TRBJ2-5, with D perhaps matching TRBD2 (6 bases). This CDR3 spans 17 amino acids. Germline V gives CDR1 SGHDT, CDR2 YYEEEE. The V end lost 0 bases, the J end lost 5 bases, and 20 bases lay between the germline ends. The CDR3 nucleotides are TGTGCCAGCAGCTTGGAGAGGCTGGTCGGGGGACGGGAGACCCAGTACTTC. It specifies CASSLERLVGGRETQYF.

The rearrangement joins TRBV5-5 to TRBJ2-2, with D perhaps matching TRBD1 (6 bases). V lost 6 bases, J lost 4 bases, and 19 bases lay in between. Germline assignment: CDR1 SGHKS and CDR2 YYEKEE (reference sequence). This CDR3 is 16 amino acids long. The CDR3 loop is CASTPMDSALTGELFF. Here the CDR3 DNA reads TGTGCCAGCACCCCTATGGACAGCGCCCTCACCGGGGAGCTGTTTTTT. Looking up the rest from reference TRBV5-5 and TRBJ2-2 gives the full variable domain: DAGVTQSPTHLIKTRGQQVTLRCSPISGHKSVSWYQQVLGQGPQFIFQYYEKEERGRGNFPDRFSARQFPNYSSELNVNALLLGDSALYLCASTPMDSALTGELFFGEGSRLTVL.

This chain connects TRBV12-3 or TRBV12-4 to TRBJ1-2, with D possibly matching TRBD1 (5 bases). Trimming took off 3 bases at V and 10 bases at J, with 12 bases between the two ends. CDR3 size: 12 residues. In DNA form, the CDR3 reads TGTGCCAGCAGTTTGACAGCTAGCGACTACACCTTC. Encoded protein: CASSLTASDYTF.

V is TRBV28 and J is TRBJ1-2, with a tentative D call TRBD1 (6 bases). The CDR3 totals 14 residues. V was trimmed by 8 bases and J by 3 bases, leaving 16 bases between them. Germline V gene sequence: CDR1 MDHEN, CDR2 SYDVKM. The chain's CDR3 is CASGTATGDYGYTF. For the CDR3, the DNA is TGTGCCAGCGGGACGGCGACAGGAGACTATGGCTACACCTTC.

The chain links TRBV11-2 to TRBJ1-2; D is undetermined. CDR3 size: 13 residues. Between the trimmed V and J ends, which lost 1 base and 8 bases, there was a span of 11 bases. Germline V gene lookup returns CDR1 SGHAT and CDR2 FQNNGV. This CDR3 is CASSLGGPAGYTF. CDR3 sequence (DNA): TGTGCCAGCAGCTTAGGTGGCCCCGCCGGCTACACCTTC.

This chain joins TRBV5-4 and TRBJ2-6, with D tentatively TRBD2 (7 bases). Per germline, CDR1 SGHNT and CDR2 YYREEE (reference sequence). CDR3 length equals 17 residues. The V end lost 7 bases, the J end lost 0 bases, and 17 bases lay between the germline ends. DNA for the CDR3: TGTGCCAGCCGGGCCGGGGGGCTGAGCTCTGGGGCCAACGTCCTGACTTTC. Protein product: CASRAGGLSSGANVLTF.

This clone was seen more than once but under ten times. Within the sample, other DNA sequences also encode this same CDR3. The chain couples TRBV3-1 (or the pseudogene TRBV3-2) to TRBJ1-5, with a weak D call TRBD1 (6 bases). V gave up 4 bases and J gave up 4 bases, with 11 bases separating them. The CDR3 is made up of 14 amino acids. Germline V CDR1 and CDR2: LGHDT, YNNKEL (reference sequence). DNA of the CDR3: TGTGCCAGCAGCCGGGGGCGGGAGAATCAGCCCCAGCATTTT. Protein product: CASSRGRENQPQHF.

The chain uses TRBV5-5 and TRBJ2-7; 8 bases are shared with TRBD1. Per germline, CDR1 SGHKS and CDR2 YYEKEE (reference sequence). CDR3 size: 15 residues. After removal of 3 bases from V and 4 bases from J, the junction contained 9 bases not matched to a gene. DNA for the CDR3: TGTGCCAGCAGCTACACCGGGACAGGCGGTTACGAGCAGTACTTC. Amino acids: CASSYTGTGGYEQYF.

The V and J genes are TRBV7-9 and TRBJ2-7, with D possibly TRBD1 on 5 matching bases. Germline CDR1 reads SEHNR; CDR2 reads FQNEAQ (reference sequence). The CDR3 totals 13 residues. Trimming took off 0 bases at V and 9 bases at J, with 12 bases between the two ends. CDR3 amino acids: CASSLATGPGQYF. CDR3 nucleotides: TGTGCCAGCAGCTTAGCAACAGGCCCAGGGCAGTACTTC.

The rearrangement uses TRBV24-1 and TRBJ2-1, with TRBD1 identical over 7 bases. The CDR3 is made up of 12 amino acids. Germline loops: CDR1 KGHDR, CDR2 SFDVKD. J was trimmed by 11 bases and V by 4 bases; bases with no gene match: 4. The DNA of the CDR3 is TGTGCCACCAGTGACACGACAGGGAAGCAGTTCTTC. Amino acids: CATSDTTGKQFF.

The chain carries TRBV19 and TRBJ1-1, with 7 bases lining up with TRBD1. This CDR3 is 15 amino acids long. Unmatched junction bases numbered 8, after V lost 6 bases and J lost 1 base. The germline CDR1 and CDR2 sequences are LNHDA and SQIVND (reference sequence). Here the CDR3 reads CASRTRTGANTEAFF. As DNA, the CDR3 is TGTGCCAGTAGAACCCGGACAGGAGCGAACACTGAAGCTTTCTTT.

This clone was recorded only once. The chain recombines TRBV5-6 with TRBJ2-5; no clear D. CDR3 length: 12 residues. V gave up 0 bases and J gave up 4 bases, with 4 bases separating them. From germline, CDR1 is SGHDT and CDR2 YYEEEE. The CDR3 sequence: CASSLDRETQYF. The CDR3 DNA sequence: TGTGCCAGCAGCTTGGATCGAGAGACCCAGTACTTC.

This sequence joins TRBV6-5 and TRBJ2-1, with D possibly TRBD1 on 6 matching bases. Trimming shortened V by 4 bases and J by 9 bases, and 13 bases separated the two germline ends. The germline CDR1 and CDR2 sequences are MNHEY and SVGAGI. The length of the CDR3 is 13 residues. DNA for the CDR3: TGTGCCAGCAGTTCACAGGGATTGGGTGAGCAGTTCTTC. Translating it yields CASSSQGLGEQFF.

This chain joins TRBV4-1 and TRBJ1-1; 9 bases match TRBD1. V trimming: 4 bases; J trimming: 7 bases; junction bases outside the gene matches: 10. Germline assignment: CDR1 MGHRA and CDR2 YSYEKL. The CDR3 is 15 amino acids. The CDR3 protein is CASSPTGTGSNEAFF. The DNA for the CDR3 is TGCGCCAGCAGCCCGACCGGGACAGGGTCTAATGAAGCTTTCTTT.

The rearrangement uses TRBV7-6 and TRBJ2-3; perhaps TRBD2 as D (6 bases). The CDR3 runs to 17 residues. V dropped 1 base and J dropped 4 bases, with 18 bases sitting between them. Germline CDR1 SGHVS, CDR2 FNYEAQ. The CDR3 region is CASSLVGTSSVADTQYF. In DNA, the CDR3 is TGTGCCAGCAGCTTAGTGGGAACTAGCAGCGTGGCAGATACGCAGTATTTT.

The chain employs TRBV5-1 and TRBJ2-1; 8 nucleotides agree with TRBD2. The trim removed 1 base at V and 5 bases at J, leaving 5 bases unmatched. The CDR3 is 15 residues long. The V gene's germline CDR1 is SGHRS and CDR2 YFSETQ. The CDR3 DNA follows: TGCGCCAGCAGCTTGTCCTTTAGCGGGGACAATGAGCAGTTCTTC. Amino acid sequence: CASSLSFSGDNEQFF.

This chain uses TRBV18 with TRBJ1-5, with a tentative D call TRBD1 (6 bases). Germline CDR1 reads KGHSH; CDR2 reads LQKENI. V lost 3 bases to trimming and J lost 1 base, with 7 bases between them. There are 14 residues in the CDR3. DNA for the CDR3: TGTGCCAGCTCACCCGACAGGAGCAATCAGCCCCAGCATTTT. Translation: CASSPDRSNQPQHF. The whole variable domain, filled in from reference TRBV18 and TRBJ1-5, reads NAGVMQNPRHLVRRRGQEARLRCSPMKGHSHVYWYRQLPEEGLKFMVYLQKENIIDESGMPKERFSAEFPKEGPSILRIQQVVRGDSAAYFCASSPDRSNQPQHFGDGTRLSIL.

This rearrangement joins TRBV10-3 to TRBJ2-2; 7 nucleotides align to TRBD1. Germline trimming cut 6 bases from V and 2 bases from J; bases unmatched to any gene: 6. Per the germline V gene, CDR1 is ENHRY and CDR2 is SYGVKD. CDR3 length: 15 amino acids. The CDR3 is CAIRRQGPNTGELFF. CDR3 in DNA: TGTGCCATCAGAAGACAGGGACCTAACACCGGGGAGCTGTTTTTT.

The V gene is TRBV29-1, the J gene TRBJ1-1, with D unresolved. Trimming shortened V by 6 bases and J by 0 bases, and 8 bases separated the two germline ends. Germline values: CDR1 SQVTM, CDR2 ANQGSEA. This CDR3 has 12 residues. CDR3 amino acids: CSVYDMNTEAFF. CDR3 nucleotides: TGCAGCGTCTACGACATGAACACTGAAGCTTTCTTT.

The chain uses TRBV10-3 and TRBJ2-3; D possibly corresponds to TRBD1 (6 bases). The CDR3 spans 14 residues. Trimming stripped 9 bases from V and 2 bases from J, with 15 bases between. The germline gives CDR1 ENHRY, CDR2 SYGVKD. The CDR3 spells CAMREQGTTDTQYF. CDR3 coding DNA: TGTGCCATGAGAGAACAGGGAACCACAGATACGCAGTATTTT.

This chain joins TRBV18 and TRBJ1-3, with D uncertain. Trimming removed 2 bases at V and 0 bases at J, with 8 bases between. Germline V gene sequence: CDR1 KGHSH, CDR2 LQKENI. This CDR3 contains 15 residues. The DNA for the CDR3 is TGTGCCAGCTCACCAGGTGGAGGCTCTGGAAACACCATATATTTT. Protein product: CASSPGGGSGNTIYF.

The CDR3 region has the DNA TGCGCCAGCGGCAGACAGGGGGATTCACCCCTCCACTTT. Protein product: CASGRQGDSPLHF. The chain has TRBV10-2 and TRBJ1-6; 9 bases are shared with TRBD1. Germline V gene sequence: CDR1 WSHSY, CDR2 SAAADI. CDR3 size: 13 residues. Trimming at V came to 8 bases and at J to 8 bases, leaving 4 bases not matched to a gene.

This chain links TRBV11-2 with TRBJ2-1; TRBD2 is a possible D gene (5 bases). CDR1 is SGHAT and CDR2 is FQNNGV in the germline V gene. The CDR3 length is 13 residues. V was shortened by 1 base and J by 8 bases, with 9 bases between the two germline ends. CDR3 sequence: CASSLGGWDEQFF. The CDR3 DNA reads TGTGCCAGCAGCTTAGGCGGGTGGGATGAGCAGTTCTTC.

The rearrangement links TRBV11-2 to TRBJ2-2; the match to TRBD1 covers 7 bases. In germline, CDR1 is SGHAT, CDR2 FQNNGV. CDR3 length: 15 residues. The trim removed 1 base at V and 4 bases at J, leaving 3 bases unmatched. CDR3 DNA sequence: TGTGCCAGCAGCTTAGCGACAGGGAGCACCGGGGAGCTGTTTTTT. Protein sequence: CASSLATGSTGELFF.

The chain is built from TRBV18 and TRBJ2-3; D is unclear. The CDR3 length is 13 residues. Germline-derived CDR1 and CDR2 are KGHSH and LQKENI. V was pared by 8 bases and J by 0 bases, with 9 bases between. CDR3 loop: CASNYLSTDTQYF. CDR3 bases: TGTGCCAGCAACTACCTTAGCACAGATACGCAGTATTTT.

The chain recombines TRBV10-2 with TRBJ2-3, with a weak D call TRBD2 (7 bases). CDR1 and CDR2 from the germline V gene are WSHSY and SAAADI. The length of the CDR3 is 16 residues. Trimming removed 3 bases at V and 5 bases at J, with 18 bases between. In DNA, the CDR3 is TGCGCCAGCAGTGATCGGGGGGCCACCCTCGGAGATACGCAGTATTTT. As protein: CASSDRGATLGDTQYF.

The CDR3 sequence is CASSQSLARGHEQFF. The CDR3 nucleotides are TGTGCCAGCAGCCAATCTCTAGCGCGAGGGCATGAGCAGTTCTTC. The genes are TRBV3-1 (or the pseudogene TRBV3-2) and TRBJ2-1, with a possible D match to TRBD2 (6 bases). The CDR3 is 15 amino acids. V was trimmed by 2 bases and J by 8 bases, leaving 16 bases between them. CDR1 and CDR2 (germline): LGHDT, YNNKEL (reference sequence).